The 23 T cell receptor beta chains below come from one sample, sequenced in a study of blood T cell repertoires in COVID-19. The protocol was immunoSEQ multiplex PCR, while the TCRdb copy is restricted to in-frame clones and leaves out a portion. The top ten hold about 4.2% of the sample, which has about 300,000 clones, more than 75% seen once. Material for sequencing was PBMCs or T cells enriched from blood (not recorded which). These receptor sequences come from a man aged 25 to 40 who had recovered from COVID-19.

The chain couples TRBV7-8 to TRBJ2-3; D is ambiguous. The CDR3 loop spans 15 amino acids. V was trimmed by 1 base and J by 0 bases, leaving 8 bases between them. Per the germline V gene, CDR1 is SGHVS and CDR2 is FQNEAQ. In DNA, the CDR3 is TGTGCCAGCAGCTTAGATCCGGTTAGCACAGATACGCAGTATTTT. Translating gives CASSLDPVSTDTQYF.

The rearrangement joins TRBV28 to TRBJ2-5, with D perhaps TRBD1 (5 bases). Trimming cost V 7 bases and J 1 base, with 10 bases left between them. The CDR3 loop spans 13 amino acids. From germline, CDR1 is MDHEN and CDR2 SYDVKM. CDR3 sequence: CASNQGIQETQYF. CDR3 in DNA: TGTGCCAGCAACCAGGGAATCCAAGAGACCCAGTACTTC.

The chain is built from TRBV28 and TRBJ1-5; D unresolved. The CDR3 has 15 residues. Germline V gene lookup returns CDR1 MDHEN and CDR2 SYDVKM. Trimming cost V 8 bases and J 0 bases, with 14 bases left between them. CDR3 coding DNA: TGTGCCAGCGCCCAAAGCTCTTCTAGCAATCAGCCCCAGCATTTT. This codes for CASAQSSSSNQPQHF.

The V call is TRBV19, the J call TRBJ1-5; D may be TRBD1 (6 bases). Trimming pared 4 bases from V and 1 base from J, leaving 17 bases between. The germline V gene has CDR1 LNHDA and CDR2 SQIVND (reference sequence). This CDR3 is 17 amino acids long. For the CDR3, the DNA is TGTGCCAGTAGTACGAACAGGGAGAGATGGAGCAATCAGCCCCAGCATTTT. This sequence encodes CASSTNRERWSNQPQHF.

The J gene is TRBJ1-5, the V gene TRBV30; D uncertain. The V end lost 0 bases, the J end lost 4 bases, and 10 bases lay between the germline ends. CDR1 and CDR2 from the germline V gene are GTSNPN and SVGIG (reference sequence). This CDR3 is 14 amino acids long. The CDR3 reads CAWSVVAVNQPQHF. The CDR3 coding sequence is TGTGCCTGGAGTGTAGTAGCAGTTAATCAGCCCCAGCATTTT.

V gene TRBV3-1 (or the pseudogene TRBV3-2) combines with J gene TRBJ2-5; TRBD2 might be the D (5 bases). CDR3 length equals 16 residues. Germline CDR1 LGHDT, CDR2 YNNKEL (reference sequence). V was shortened by 6 bases and J by 2 bases, with 19 bases between the two germline ends. The CDR3 region has the DNA TGTGCCAGCAGACTTGCGGGTGGGCGAACTCAAGAGACCCAGTACTTC. Translating it yields CASRLAGGRTQETQYF.

The chain recombines TRBV5-1 with TRBJ2-6; maybe TRBD2 (5 bases). The CDR3 is 16 amino acids. Germline V gives CDR1 SGHRS, CDR2 YFSETQ. Trimming shortened V by 0 bases and J by 4 bases, and 11 bases separated the two germline ends. CDR3 nucleotides: TGCGCCAGCAGCTTGGTCGCGGGCACGGGGGCCAACGTCCTGACTTTC. Translation: CASSLVAGTGANVLTF. The whole variable domain, filled in from reference TRBV5-1 and TRBJ2-6, reads KAGVTQTPRYLIKTRGQQVTLSCSPISGHRSVSWYQQTPGQGLQFLFEYFSETQRNKGNFPGRFSGRQFSNSRSEMNVSTLELGDSALYLCASSLVAGTGANVLTFGAGSRLTVL.

This clone was detected once. The gene calls are TRBV19 and TRBJ2-7; 9 bases align to TRBD2. Germline V lookup: CDR1 LNHDA, CDR2 SQIVND (reference sequence). The CDR3 consists of 19 residues. V lost 2 bases, J lost 0 bases, and 14 bases stayed unmatched. The CDR3 DNA follows: TGTGCCAGTAGTATAAGAATGTCGGGAACTAGCGGGTCCTCCTACGAGCAGTACTTC. Protein product: CASSIRMSGTSGSSYEQYF.

The gene calls are TRBV5-1 and TRBJ1-3; possible D gene TRBD1, 6 bases. This CDR3 comprises 17 residues. The germline gives CDR1 SGHRS, CDR2 YFSETQ. V lost 0 bases and J 0 bases, leaving 13 bases between the germline ends. DNA for the CDR3: TGCGCCAGCAGCTTGGTAGGACAGCGCAGCTCTGGAAACACCATATATTTT. Translated: CASSLVGQRSSGNTIYF.

The chain employs TRBV6-1 and TRBJ1-1; D not certain. The germline V and J ends were trimmed by 3 bases and 3 bases, with 8 bases remaining between them. This CDR3 spans 13 amino acids. The germline V gene encodes CDR1 MNHNS and CDR2 SASEGT. CDR3 region: CASSDGGYTEAFF. The CDR3 coding sequence is TGTGCCAGCAGTGACGGCGGCTACACTGAAGCTTTCTTT.

The chain is built from TRBV7-8 and TRBJ1-4; D is unresolved. This CDR3 has 14 residues. The V end was cut by 3 bases, the J end by 4 bases, with 9 bases between. Germline assignment: CDR1 SGHVS and CDR2 FQNEAQ. The chain's CDR3 is CASSLTRGNEKLFF. The CDR3, as DNA: TGTGCCAGCAGCTTGACCCGGGGTAATGAAAAACTGTTTTTT.

The rearrangement joins TRBV30 to TRBJ1-2, with D tentatively TRBD1 (5 bases). V was shortened by 4 bases and J by 6 bases, with 9 bases between the two germline ends. Germline V CDR1 and CDR2: GTSNPN, SVGIG (reference sequence). This CDR3 has 11 residues. CDR3 nucleotides: TGTGCCTGGACAGGGTTAGATGGCTACACCTTC. Translating gives CAWTGLDGYTF.

The CDR3 coding sequence is TGCGCCAGCAGCGAGGGACTAGCGGGAGGGTCCTACGAGCAGTACTTC. Translated: CASSEGLAGGSYEQYF. V usage is TRBV5-1 and J usage is TRBJ2-7; TRBD2 matches 16 bases. V dropped 4 bases and J dropped 1; count of bases not matched to a gene: 2. The CDR3 runs to 16 residues. CDR1 is SGHRS and CDR2 is YFSETQ in the germline V gene.

This clone was observed once. The chain is built from TRBV5-1 and TRBJ2-7; 8 bases line up with TRBD2. V shed 3 bases, J shed 4 bases, and the junction held 6 bases outside the gene matches. The CDR3 has 14 amino acids. Per the germline V gene, CDR1 is SGHRS and CDR2 is YFSETQ. The CDR3 DNA sequence: TGCGCCAGCAGCTATAGCGGGATAGCGTACGAGCAGTACTTC. This sequence encodes CASSYSGIAYEQYF.

The count of this clone is one. The genes are TRBV4-2 and TRBJ2-7; 8 positions agree with TRBD1. Germline CDR1 reads LGHNA; CDR2 reads YNFKEQ. The CDR3 contains 15 residues. V dropped 0 bases and J dropped 6; count of bases not matched to a gene: 7. The CDR3 reads CASSQDTGGGSEQYF. As DNA, the CDR3 is TGTGCCAGCAGCCAAGACACAGGGGGAGGCTCCGAGCAGTACTTC.

CDR3 coding DNA: TGTGCCAGCAGCCAGTACAGGGGGCGCCCAGATACGCAGTATTTT. Protein product: CASSQYRGRPDTQYF. The rearrangement uses TRBV14 and TRBJ2-3; 9 bases align to TRBD1. The CDR3 covers 15 residues. With 3 bases clipped from V and 4 bases from J, the junction kept 5 bases outside the gene matches. Germline CDR1 is SGHDN and CDR2 is FVKESK.

V usage is TRBV7-2 and J usage is TRBJ1-1; D might be TRBD1 (6 bases). CDR3 length: 16 amino acids. Between the trimmed V and J ends, which lost 1 base and 2 bases, there was a span of 14 bases. The germline CDR1 and CDR2 sequences are SGHTA and FQGNSA. CDR3 region: CASSLGIRTANTEAFF. DNA of the CDR3: TGTGCCAGCAGCTTAGGAATTCGGACAGCAAACACTGAAGCTTTCTTT. The whole variable domain, remainder taken from reference TRBV7-2 and TRBJ1-1, is GAGVSQSPSNKVTEKGKDVELRCDPISGHTALYWYRQSLGQGLEFLIYFQGNSAPDKSGLPSDRFSAERTGGSVSTLTIQRTQQEDSAVYLCASSLGIRTANTEAFFGQGTRLTVV.

The V and J genes are TRBV6-5 and TRBJ1-2, with 8 bases that match TRBD1. The CDR3 has 15 amino acids. Germline CDR1 and CDR2: MNHEY and SVGAGI. Unmatched junction bases numbered 13, after V lost 5 bases and J lost 8 bases. The chain's CDR3 is CASSPQGQGAGGYTF. The DNA of the CDR3 is TGTGCCAGCAGTCCTCAAGGACAGGGTGCGGGCGGCTACACCTTC.

The chain employs TRBV30 and TRBJ2-1; 10 nucleotides match TRBD2. CDR1 is GTSNPN, CDR2 SVGIG, per germline (reference sequence). The CDR3 is 14 residues long. V was pared by 8 bases and J by 7 bases, with 11 bases of the junction left unmatched. This chain's CDR3 is CAGHIAGGINEQFF. The CDR3 nucleotides are TGTGCCGGACATATAGCGGGGGGCATTAATGAGCAGTTCTTC.

This sequence joins TRBV6-4 and TRBJ2-1; the D is unclear. Germline V gene data show CDR1 as MRHNA and CDR2 as SNTAGT. This CDR3 comprises 15 residues. Trimming took 0 bases from V and 5 from J, leaving 11 bases between them. The CDR3 sequence is CASSDSSLNHNEQFF. CDR3 nucleotide sequence: TGTGCCAGCAGTGACTCGTCACTCAACCACAATGAGCAGTTCTTC.

The CDR3 DNA follows: TGTGCCAGCAGCTTAGAGGCAGGTTCATACAATGAGCAGTTCTTC. Protein sequence: CASSLEAGSYNEQFF. The chain couples TRBV11-2 to TRBJ2-1, with D hard to call. V lost 0 bases to trimming and J lost 4 bases, with 10 bases between them. The length of the CDR3 is 15 residues. Germline V gene lookup returns CDR1 SGHAT and CDR2 FQNNGV.

V and J are TRBV5-1 and TRBJ1-1; 7 bases match TRBD1. V lost 3 bases and J lost 0; bases outside the gene matches: 2. Germline CDR1 is SGHRS and CDR2 is YFSETQ. The CDR3 runs to 14 residues. As DNA, the CDR3 is TGCGCCAGCAGCTGGGACAGCATGAACACTGAAGCTTTCTTT. Protein product: CASSWDSMNTEAFF. The full variable domain, completed using reference TRBV5-1 and TRBJ1-1, is KAGVTQTPRYLIKTRGQQVTLSCSPISGHRSVSWYQQTPGQGLQFLFEYFSETQRNKGNFPGRFSGRQFSNSRSEMNVSTLELGDSALYLCASSWDSMNTEAFFGQGTRLTVV.

The genes are TRBV7-9 and TRBJ2-3; possible D gene TRBD2, 6 bases. The CDR3 is 11 residues long. Germline values: CDR1 SEHNR, CDR2 FQNEAQ (reference sequence). V gave up 7 bases and J gave up 7 bases, with 9 bases separating them. This CDR3 is CASTEGNTQYF. DNA of the CDR3: TGTGCCAGCACGGAGGGAAATACGCAGTATTTT.